This TCR beta chain was recorded in a study of post-analysis software for immune sequencing data. In the study overall: The cohort encompassed relapsing-remitting, secondary progressive and progressive-relapsing multiple sclerosis disease courses.

Unique molecular identifiers had been added to the TCR beta cDNA libraries. Each CDR3 protein is one row after TCRdb ran MiXCR on the PCR reads. This sample has about 810,000 distinct CDR3 sequences, with about 57% found just once. The CDR3 has 12 amino acids. Germline loops: CDR1 SEHNR, CDR2 FQNEAQ (reference sequence). The germline V and J ends were trimmed by 5 bases and 8 bases, with 12 bases remaining between them. The study, taken as a whole, reports: Clustering by F measure revealed strong co-clustering among samples prepared together in one batch. Multiple sclerosis was associated with a significant reduction in normalized Chao1 diversity relative to controls. Relative to controls, patients had a few TRBV segments at higher frequency, with TRBV5-6, TRBV5-1 and TRBV20-1 among these.

As concerns this clonotype: Its antigen remains unknown.

The gene calls are TRBV7-9 and TRBJ1-2; D is unresolved. This TCR was sampled from a girl between 10 and 17 years old with multiple sclerosis. The sample taken for sequencing was blood. This chain's CDR3 is CASSPSASGYTF. CDR3 in DNA: TGTGCCAGCAGCCCCTCCGCGTCGGGCTACACCTTC.